The 23 T cell receptor beta chains listed next were all sequenced from one sample in a study of CD8 T cells in ankylosing spondylitis. TCRdb independently ran MiXCR on the 5' RACE reads; one entry per CDR3 protein. The data show approximately 240,000 distinct CDR3 sequences, approximately 24% seen once. Input material: blood, either unsorted or a sorted T cell fraction (not recorded which). The receptors were gathered from a male donor with ankylosing spondylitis or in good health (not recorded which).

Remarks on this clonotype: A much bigger clone sits one base away, suggesting this may be a read error. The chain uses TRBV15 and TRBJ2-3, with 11 bases that match TRBD2. This CDR3 region has 18 residues. The V and J ends lost 0 bases and 5 bases, in that order; junction bases with no gene match: 10. The germline V gene has CDR1 LNHNV and CDR2 YYDKDF (reference sequence). The CDR3 region is CATSREVHSGGVKDTQYF. The CDR3 DNA sequence: TGTGCCACCAGCAGAGAGGTTCATAGCGGGGGGGTCAAAGATACGCAGTATTTT.

This clonotype was counted between two and nine times. The chain employs TRBV20-1 and TRBJ2-5; 11 bases map to TRBD2. CDR1 DFQATT and CDR2 SNEGSKA come from the germline V gene (reference sequence). Unmatched junction bases numbered 2, after V lost 3 bases and J lost 2 bases. This CDR3 has 14 amino acids. CDR3 DNA sequence: TGCAGTGCTAGGGCTAGCGGGGGGCAAGAGACCCAGTACTTC. Residues: CSARASGGQETQYF.

The chain joins TRBV6-1 to TRBJ2-5; D gene ambiguous. Trimming shortened V by 6 bases and J by 0 bases, and 11 bases separated the two germline ends. Germline V CDR1 and CDR2: MNHNS, SASEGT. The CDR3 is made up of 14 amino acids. The CDR3 spells CASSRTADQETQYF. CDR3 DNA: TGTGCCAGCAGCCGGACGGCGGACCAAGAGACCCAGTACTTC.

This clonotype showed up many times. The CDR3, as DNA: TGTGCCAGCAATGGACTAGCGGGGGGGCAAGAGACCCAGTACTTC. Amino acids: CASNGLAGGQETQYF. The chain carries TRBV6-1 and TRBJ2-5; 15 bases match TRBD2. The CDR3 has 15 residues. The V and J ends lost 7 bases and 2 bases, in that order; junction bases with no gene match: 2. The germline gives CDR1 MNHNS, CDR2 SASEGT.

This clonotype has a count of ten or more. This rearrangement joins TRBV10-2 to TRBJ1-1; the D is unclear. The CDR3 runs 14 residues. The germline V gene encodes CDR1 WSHSY and CDR2 SAAADI. V was cut by 8 bases and J by 2 bases, with 15 bases left in between. CDR3 nucleotide sequence: TGCGCCAGCGCCTACCTCTCAGCAAACACTGAAGCTTTCTTT. It codes for CASAYLSANTEAFF.

This rearrangement joins TRBV4-1 to TRBJ2-1, with 8 nucleotides matching TRBD1. V lost 1 base, J lost 2 bases, and 7 bases stayed unmatched. The CDR3 totals 17 residues. Germline V CDR1 and CDR2: MGHRA, YSYEKL. The CDR3 DNA reads TGCGCCAGCAGCCAAGGCCGACAGGGGCTAGCCTACAATGAGCAGTTCTTC. This gives the protein CASSQGRQGLAYNEQFF.

This clonotype was detected many times. The chain recombines TRBV7-9 with TRBJ1-2, with TRBD1 identical over 8 bases. The CDR3 loop spans 14 amino acids. Trimming took 5 bases from V and 6 from J; bases not matched to a gene: 8. Germline CDR1 is SEHNR and CDR2 is FQNEAQ (reference sequence). The CDR3 region is CASSRGQGPHGYTF. The CDR3 bases are TGTGCCAGCAGCCGAGGACAGGGCCCCCATGGCTACACCTTC. Full variable domain (outside the CDR3, taken from reference TRBV7-9 and TRBJ1-2): DTGVSQNPRHKITKRGQNVTFRCDPISEHNRLYWYRQTLGQGPEFLTYFQNEAQLEKSRLLSDRFSAERPKGSFSTLEIQRTEQGDSAMYLCASSRGQGPHGYTFGSGTRLTVV.

This clonotype was detected only once. The chain links TRBV10-3 to TRBJ2-7, with a possible D match to TRBD1 (6 bases). The CDR3 loop spans 17 amino acids. CDR1 and CDR2 from the germline V gene are ENHRY and SYGVKD. The V and J ends lost 0 bases and 2 bases respectively, with 17 bases between them. The chain's CDR3 is CAISESGRKGDTYEQYF. The CDR3 nucleotides read TGTGCCATCAGTGAGTCAGGCAGGAAGGGGGATACCTACGAGCAGTACTTC.

V usage is TRBV20-1 and J usage is TRBJ1-1, with 12 bases matching TRBD1. Germline V gives CDR1 DFQATT, CDR2 SNEGSKA (reference sequence). The J segment lost 7 bases and the V segment lost 4 bases, leaving 10 bases of the junction unmatched. CDR3 length: 15 residues. The CDR3, as DNA: TGCAGTGCTATAGGGACAGGGGGCCTGGATCGTGAAGCTTTCTTT. It yields the protein CSAIGTGGLDREAFF.

This chain links TRBV5-1 with TRBJ2-3, with D perhaps matching TRBD1 or TRBD2 (7 bases each). The V gene lost 3 bases and the J gene lost 4 bases, with 21 bases spanning the gap. Germline CDR1 SGHRS, CDR2 YFSETQ. The CDR3 runs 17 residues. The CDR3 region has the DNA TGCGCCAGCAGCTCGCCTGGTGGCAGGGGGAGGGCAGATACGCAGTATTTT. Its protein product is CASSSPGGRGRADTQYF.

This clonotype was detected ten times or more. The rearrangement joins TRBV5-5 to TRBJ2-1; D possibly matches TRBD1 or TRBD2 (5 bases each). Germline loops: CDR1 SGHKS, CDR2 YYEKEE (reference sequence). With 2 bases removed from V and 8 bases from J, the gap between germline ends came to 14 bases. The CDR3 has 14 residues. The CDR3 loop reads CASSLSVRGDEQFF. Here the CDR3 DNA reads TGTGCCAGCAGCTTATCGGTCCGAGGGGATGAGCAGTTCTTC. The complete variable domain, with remaining parts taken from reference TRBV5-5 and TRBJ2-1, reads DAGVTQSPTHLIKTRGQQVTLRCSPISGHKSVSWYQQVLGQGPQFIFQYYEKEERGRGNFPDRFSARQFPNYSSELNVNALLLGDSALYLCASSLSVRGDEQFFGPGTRLTVL.

This clonotype appeared a few times. V usage is TRBV20-1 and J usage is TRBJ2-7, with D possibly matching TRBD2 (6 bases). Germline assignment: CDR1 DFQATT and CDR2 SNEGSKA (reference sequence). Trimming removed 4 bases from V and 3 bases from J, with 10 bases in between. This CDR3 contains 12 residues. Here the CDR3 reads CSANRDFYEQYF. CDR3 DNA sequence: TGCAGTGCTAACCGGGACTTCTACGAGCAGTACTTC.

In this sample, this clonotype turned up a few times. The CDR3 DNA reads as TGCAGTGCTAGTAGTTGGGGGGCAGGGTCCTACAATGAGCAGTTCTTC. The encoded protein is CSASSWGAGSYNEQFF. The genes are TRBV20-1 and TRBJ2-1; perhaps D is TRBD1 or TRBD2 (6 bases each). Looked up from germline, CDR1 is DFQATT and CDR2 is SNEGSKA (reference sequence). The CDR3 runs 16 residues. Trimming stripped 3 bases from V and 1 base from J, with 16 bases between.

This clonotype was recorded a few times. The V and J genes are TRBV6-1 and TRBJ1-5, with D tentatively TRBD1 (5 bases). There are 15 residues in the CDR3. Per germline, CDR1 MNHNS and CDR2 SASEGT. Trimming took off 5 bases at V and 9 bases at J, with 20 bases between the two ends. The CDR3 DNA is TGTGCCAGCAGTAGAGGGGCAGACACGTCTTTGCCCCAGCATTTT. This translates into CASSRGADTSLPQHF.

CDR3 nucleotides: TGCAGCGCCCGGACAGGGTTATTCCGGGAGCAGTACTTC. Protein product: CSARTGLFREQYF. This chain links TRBV29-1 with TRBJ2-7; 8 positions agree with TRBD1. CDR1 SQVTM and CDR2 ANQGSEA come from the germline V gene. The V gene end was trimmed by 7 bases and the J gene end by 7 bases; junction bases not matched to a gene: 12. The CDR3 sequence is 13 residues long.

This clonotype showed up just a few times. The CDR3 spells CASSYRLAGGQETQYF. CDR3 nucleotide sequence: TGTGCCAGCAGTTACAGGCTAGCGGGGGGGCAAGAGACCCAGTACTTC. This sequence joins TRBV6-5 and TRBJ2-5; 12 bases align to TRBD2. CDR3 length: 16 amino acids. Germline-derived CDR1 and CDR2 are MNHEY and SVGAGI. V trimming: 2 bases; J trimming: 2 bases; junction bases outside the gene matches: 3.

V and J are TRBV12-3 or TRBV12-4 and TRBJ2-1; D is uncertain. The CDR3 totals 14 residues. V lost 2 bases and J lost 5, with 10 bases in between. The CDR3 region has the DNA TGTGCCAGCAGTTTAAATTTGCAGGACAATGAGCAGTTCTTC. The encoded protein is CASSLNLQDNEQFF.

V usage is TRBV12-3 or TRBV12-4 and J usage is TRBJ2-1; D may correspond to TRBD1 or TRBD2 (6 bases each). V lost 3 bases, J lost 7 bases, and 13 bases lay in between. The CDR3 has 14 amino acids. The CDR3 DNA follows: TGTGCCAGCAGTTTTGGGGGGCGGGATAATGAGCAGTTCTTC. This codes for CASSFGGRDNEQFF.

Only a few counts were recorded for this clonotype. The chain is built from TRBV29-1 and TRBJ2-2; D perhaps matches TRBD1 (6 bases). The CDR3 length is 13 residues. The germline CDR1 and CDR2 sequences are SQVTM and ANQGSEA. Trimming cost V 4 bases and J 3 bases, with 9 bases left between them. As DNA, the CDR3 is TGCAGCGTTGGACAGGACTACACCGGGGAGCTGTTTTTT. Protein product: CSVGQDYTGELFF.

The chain uses TRBV29-1 and TRBJ2-5; tentatively, D is TRBD2 (7 bases). CDR3 length: 13 amino acids. The germline V and J ends were trimmed by 7 bases and 5 bases, with 17 bases remaining between them. CDR1 SQVTM and CDR2 ANQGSEA come from the germline V gene. The CDR3 loop reads CSADGGRRETQYF. The CDR3 DNA follows: TGCAGCGCTGACGGGGGGCGTAGGGAGACCCAGTACTTC.

This clonotype was observed many times. V and J are TRBV6-5 and TRBJ2-1; no clear D. Trimming stripped 4 bases from V and 0 bases from J, with 13 bases between. CDR1 MNHEY and CDR2 SVGAGI come from the germline V gene. This CDR3 region has 16 residues. The CDR3 here is CASSSSGLSSYNEQFF. Written as DNA, the CDR3 is TGTGCCAGCAGTTCATCAGGTCTGTCCTCCTACAATGAGCAGTTCTTC.

This chain links TRBV14 with TRBJ2-3, with TRBD2 matching over 11 bases. The ends lost 4 bases at V and 0 bases at J; junction bases unmatched: 6. The germline CDR1 and CDR2 sequences are SGHDN and FVKESK. This CDR3 comprises 17 residues. The CDR3, as DNA: TGTGCCAGCAGCCTTCGGACTAGCGGGCCTAGCACAGATACGCAGTATTTT. This sequence encodes CASSLRTSGPSTDTQYF.

This clonotype was counted at least ten times. The chain is built from TRBV29-1 and TRBJ1-2; TRBD1 might be the D (6 bases). The CDR3 has 11 residues. Trimming removed 7 bases at V and 8 bases at J, with 14 bases between. CDR1 and CDR2 (germline): SQVTM, ANQGSEA. The CDR3 reads CSAAGEGGYTF. In DNA form, the CDR3 reads TGCAGCGCCGCAGGGGAAGGAGGCTACACCTTC. The complete variable domain, with remaining parts taken from reference TRBV29-1 and TRBJ1-2, reads SAVISQKPSRDICQRGTSLTIQCQVDSQVTMMFWYRQQPGQSLTLIATANQGSEATYESGFVIDKFPISRPNLTFSTLTVSNMSPEDSSIYLCSAAGEGGYTFGSGTRLTVV.